This T cell receptor (beta chain) was recorded in a study of post-analysis software for immune sequencing data. Background on the study: Relapsing-remitting, secondary progressive and progressive-relapsing forms of multiple sclerosis all featured among disease courses. General study results and limits: Samples prepared in the same batch strongly co-clustered by F measure. A handful of TRBV segments were more frequent in patients than controls; TRBV5-6, TRBV5-1 and TRBV20-1 belonged to this group. Versus controls, multiple sclerosis patients showed significantly lower diversity (normalized Chao1).

V lost 0 bases to trimming and J lost 7 bases, with 11 bases between them. The CDR3 spans 14 residues. Germline values: CDR1 SGHRS, CDR2 YFSETQ. Carried by the TCR beta cDNA libraries were unique molecular identifiers. MiXCR was run by TCRdb on the PCR reads, yielding one entry per CDR3 protein. The data show 350,000 to 500,000 distinct CDR3 sequences, more than 30% seen once. This clonotype was seen more than once but under ten times. Antigen: not known. The chain carries TRBV5-1 and TRBJ2-1; D may be TRBD1 (6 bases). The TCR sequence derives from a girl aged 2 to 9 with multiple sclerosis. Material for sequencing was blood. The CDR3 sequence: CASSLGQDFNEQFF. In DNA form, the CDR3 reads TGCGCCAGCAGCTTGGGACAGGATTTTAATGAGCAGTTCTTC.